The 9 T cell receptor beta chains below all came from one sample that was sequenced in a study of T-cell memory formation after mild COVID-19. TCRdb analysed the 5' RACE reads with MiXCR anew, one entry per CDR3 protein. The table has some 280,000 distinct CDR3 sequences, roughly 16% seen once. Sequencing used PBMCs or a T cell subset sorted from them (not recorded which). The receptors come from a man aged 18 to 30 who had mild COVID-19 (a few samples of this study predate the infection). Cell type and time point are not known.

V gene TRBV25-1 combines with J gene TRBJ2-1; D is possibly TRBD2 (6 bases). Trimming took 7 bases from V and 9 from J, leaving 25 bases between them. CDR3 length: 16 amino acids. CDR1 is MGHDK, CDR2 SYGVNS, per germline. The CDR3 coding sequence is TGTGCCAGCATGGGGAACGGCGGGGAAGCCGTCGGTGAGCAGTTCTTC. Its protein product is CASMGNGGEAVGEQFF.

This clonotype showed up just a few times. The CDR3 is CASGGPYEQYV. The CDR3, as DNA: TGTGCCAGCGGGGGGCCCTACGAGCAGTACGTC. V is TRBV2 and J is TRBJ2-7, with D perhaps TRBD1 or TRBD2 (6 bases each). The V end was cut by 8 bases, the J end by 2 bases, with 7 bases between. The CDR3 spans 11 residues. Germline V lookup: CDR1 SNHLY, CDR2 FYNNEI.

This clonotype has just a few counts. The chain couples TRBV5-8 to TRBJ2-7; 7 nucleotides agree with TRBD1. V dropped 4 bases and J dropped 6; count of bases not matched to a gene: 4. The CDR3 consists of 12 residues. In germline, CDR1 is SGHTS, CDR2 YDEGEE. Written as DNA, the CDR3 is TGTGCCAGCAGCGAGACAGGGCCCGAGCAGTACGTC. Protein sequence: CASSETGPEQYV.

This clonotype was counted only a few times. The V and J genes are TRBV12-3 or TRBV12-4 and TRBJ2-5; D is possibly TRBD1 (7 bases). V lost 5 bases to trimming and J lost 7 bases, with 20 bases between them. The CDR3 loop spans 15 amino acids. CDR3 residues: CASSPRDRQGWTQYF. For the CDR3, the DNA is TGTGCCAGCAGTCCGCGGGACAGACAAGGGTGGACCCAGTACTTC.

In its sample, this clonotype was seen many times. CDR3 loop: CASSPRWETDTQYF. The CDR3 nucleotides read TGTGCCAGCAGCCCAAGGTGGGAAACAGATACGCAGTATTTT. The V gene is TRBV7-2, the J gene TRBJ2-3; D gene uncertain. The germline V gene encodes CDR1 SGHTA and CDR2 FQGNSA. The length of the CDR3 is 14 residues. V was cut by 5 bases and J by 3 bases, with 12 bases left in between.

This clonotype was picked up many times. This sequence joins TRBV7-9 and TRBJ2-7; the match to TRBD2 covers 13 bases. The ends lost 5 bases at V and 1 base at J; junction bases unmatched: 8. There are 17 residues in the CDR3. Germline CDR1 reads SEHNR; CDR2 reads FQNEAQ (reference sequence). This CDR3 reads CASSAGLAGASSYEQYF. CDR3 in DNA: TGTGCCAGCAGCGCCGGACTAGCGGGGGCCTCATCCTACGAGCAGTACTTC.

The chain links TRBV24-1 to TRBJ2-2; TRBD2 matches 8 bases. Germline V gene sequence: CDR1 KGHDR, CDR2 SFDVKD. This CDR3 has 16 amino acids. Trimming took 2 bases from V and 7 from J; bases not matched to a gene: 8. DNA for the CDR3: TGTGCCACCAGTGATTCCGGGACTAGAGCCCACGGGGAGCTGTTTTTT. Translated: CATSDSGTRAHGELFF.

The rearrangement links TRBV4-2 to TRBJ1-3; no firm D call. Trimming removed 1 base at V and 4 bases at J, with 11 bases between. The CDR3 has 15 residues. The germline gives CDR1 LGHNA, CDR2 YNFKEQ. The chain's CDR3 is CASSQGPGGGNTIYF. The CDR3 nucleotides read TGTGCCAGCAGCCAAGGTCCGGGTGGAGGAAACACCATATATTTT.

This clonotype appeared many times. This rearrangement joins TRBV10-3 to TRBJ2-3; 11 bases line up with TRBD1. V lost 6 bases to trimming and J lost 4 bases; unmatched junction nucleotides: 12. Germline CDR1 ENHRY, CDR2 SYGVKD. The length of the CDR3 is 17 residues. The CDR3 region has the DNA TGTGCCATCAGGGCTACCGTTGGACAGGGGGCAGCAGATACGCAGTATTTT. Its protein product is CAIRATVGQGAADTQYF.